Described below is a single TCR beta chain sequence and its context. Its antigen is not identified. V was pared by 0 bases and J by 1 base, with 19 bases of the junction left unmatched. The CDR3 is 21 amino acids. CDR1 is SGDLS and CDR2 is YYNGEE in the germline V gene. Incorporated into the TCR beta cDNA libraries were unique molecular identifiers, which served to reduce PCR and sequencing biases. cDNA molecules numbering roughly 0.5 million came from approximately 0.91 to 9.4 million T cells. TCRdb re-called the PCR reads through MiXCR, storing one row per CDR3 protein. The sample contains hundreds of thousands of distinct CDR3 sequences, around 53% of which appear only once. The data were obtained in a study of post-analysis software for immune sequencing data. Overall study: The patients showed relapsing-remitting, secondary progressive and progressive-relapsing multiple sclerosis courses. Findings and limits, study-wide: Included in a set of roughly 5 TRBV segments more frequent in patients than controls were TRBV5-6, TRBV5-1 and TRBV20-1.

The gene calls are TRBV9 and TRBJ2-4; 7 nucleotides line up with TRBD2. The TCR sequence derives from a girl aged 5-17 years with multiple sclerosis. The sample taken for sequencing was blood. CDR3 sequence: CASSVGPGGGQTGMAKNIQYF. In nucleotides, the CDR3 is TGTGCCAGCAGCGTAGGCCCGGGCGGGGGTCAAACGGGAATGGCCAAAAACATTCAGTACTTC.